These 32 T cell receptor beta chains were sequenced from one sample in a study of cytomegalovirus exposure and HLA in healthy donors (dated by TCRdb to the late 2010s). Libraries were prepared through the immunoSEQ multiplex PCR assay. The multiplex PCR relied on a mix of 60 forward primers for TCR Vbeta segments and 13 reverse primers for TCR Jbeta segments. The immuneACCESS repertoire file appears here via TCRdb, limited to in-frame rearrangements. These files lack a portion of the clones; in checked studies, under half of the deficit traces to unresolved V genes, and the cause of the others is not known. This sample gives under 200,000 clones in total; approximately 79% of them show up just once. The ten largest clones represent roughly 2% of the sample. The source material was PBMCs. The origin of the receptors is a man between 35 and 55 years old in good health and CMV-seronegative.

This chain uses TRBV5-1 with TRBJ2-7; 12 bases match TRBD2. Trimming removed 4 bases from V and 5 bases from J; junction bases left unmatched: 4. The germline gives CDR1 SGHRS, CDR2 YFSETQ. The CDR3 loop spans 14 amino acids. In DNA, the CDR3 is TGCGCCAGCAGCAGGACTAGCGGGGCGGACGAGCAGTACTTC. Translating it yields CASSRTSGADEQYF. The full variable domain, with the rest looked up from reference TRBV5-1 and TRBJ2-7, is KAGVTQTPRYLIKTRGQQVTLSCSPISGHRSVSWYQQTPGQGLQFLFEYFSETQRNKGNFPGRFSGRQFSNSRSEMNVSTLELGDSALYLCASSRTSGADEQYFGPGTRLTVT.

This sequence joins TRBV29-1 and TRBJ2-1, with 9 bases lining up with TRBD1. In germline, CDR1 is SQVTM, CDR2 ANQGSEA. Trimming took 5 bases from V and 3 from J; bases not matched to a gene: 2. The CDR3 is 13 amino acids. CDR3 sequence (DNA): TGCAGCGTTCGGACAGGGGACTACAATGAGCAGTTCTTC. Translating gives CSVRTGDYNEQFF.

The V and J genes are TRBV29-1 and TRBJ1-2; D remains ambiguous. The CDR3 has 15 residues. Trimming took off 7 bases at V and 8 bases at J, with 26 bases between the two ends. CDR1 is SQVTM and CDR2 is ANQGSEA in the germline V gene. The CDR3 is CSARRPGLLAEGYTF. CDR3 coding DNA: TGCAGCGCACGTCGTCCAGGTCTTTTGGCAGAGGGCTACACCTTC.

V usage is TRBV6-5 and J usage is TRBJ2-5, with D unresolved. Gene TRBJ2-7 matches the end of the DNA better, so the J call may be wrong. Germline V gene lookup returns CDR1 MNHEY and CDR2 SVGAGI. This CDR3 spans 13 amino acids. CDR3 amino acids: CASSLAGSYEQYF. The CDR3 DNA reads TGTGCCAGCAGTTTGGCCGGGTCCTACGAGCAGTACTTC.

The chain links TRBV5-1 to TRBJ2-3; 10 bases line up with TRBD2. This CDR3 has 14 amino acids. Per the germline V gene, CDR1 is SGHRS and CDR2 is YFSETQ. J lost 6 bases, V lost 2 bases, and 3 bases had no gene match. In DNA form, the CDR3 reads TGCGCCAGCAGCTTAGCGGGAGGGCCCGATACGCAGTATTTT. The encoded protein is CASSLAGGPDTQYF. Drawing the rest from reference TRBV5-1 and TRBJ2-3, the complete variable domain is KAGVTQTPRYLIKTRGQQVTLSCSPISGHRSVSWYQQTPGQGLQFLFEYFSETQRNKGNFPGRFSGRQFSNSRSEMNVSTLELGDSALYLCASSLAGGPDTQYFGPGTRLTVL.

This rearrangement joins TRBV7-9 to TRBJ2-5; 8 bases are shared with TRBD2. The CDR3 is 15 residues long. Germline CDR1 and CDR2: SEHNR and FQNEAQ (reference sequence). Trimming removed 4 bases from V and 5 bases from J; junction bases left unmatched: 9. This CDR3 reads CASSSLTSVLETQYF. CDR3 bases: TGTGCCAGCAGCTCCTTGACTAGCGTGTTGGAGACCCAGTACTTC.

This rearrangement joins TRBV10-3 to TRBJ2-7, with D possibly TRBD2 on 6 matching bases. The CDR3 has 15 amino acids. The germline V and J ends were trimmed by 3 bases and 1 base, with 13 bases remaining between them. Germline V gene lookup returns CDR1 ENHRY and CDR2 SYGVKD. The CDR3 protein is CAISDQSGPSYEQYF. CDR3 in DNA: TGTGCCATCAGTGATCAGAGCGGGCCTTCCTACGAGCAGTACTTC.

This clone was picked up a small number of times. The chain links TRBV6-1 to TRBJ1-2; D unclear. Trimming took off 6 bases at V and 0 bases at J, with 8 bases between the two ends. Germline values: CDR1 MNHNS, CDR2 SASEGT. The CDR3 has 13 amino acids. The CDR3 is CASSAGANYGYTF. The CDR3 DNA reads as TGTGCCAGCAGCGCTGGAGCTAACTATGGCTACACCTTC.

The genes are TRBV9 and TRBJ2-3, with TRBD2 as a possible D gene (6 bases). Per the germline V gene, CDR1 is SGDLS and CDR2 is YYNGEE. V lost 0 bases to trimming and J lost 9 bases, with 23 bases between them. The CDR3 consists of 17 residues. The CDR3 region has the DNA TGTGCCAGCAGCGTAGAGGCCCCCTTGGTCGGGAGTCCAACGCAGTATTTT. Translating gives CASSVEAPLVGSPTQYF.

This clone was picked up a small number of times. The chain links TRBV5-4 to TRBJ1-2, with TRBD1 identical over 7 bases. V gave up 0 bases and J gave up 4 bases; unmatched junction bases: 6. Per germline, CDR1 SGHNT and CDR2 YYREEE (reference sequence). This CDR3 comprises 15 residues. CDR3 in amino acids: CASSLDRGTSYGYTF. CDR3 DNA sequence: TGTGCCAGCAGCTTGGACAGGGGAACATCCTATGGCTACACCTTC.

The chain uses TRBV5-4 and TRBJ2-7, with D unresolved. The V gene lost 4 bases and the J gene lost 3 bases, with 11 bases spanning the gap. Germline lookup yields CDR1 SGHNT and CDR2 YYREEE (reference sequence). The CDR3 length is 13 residues. The chain's CDR3 is CASSLQLGYEQYF. As DNA, the CDR3 is TGTGCCAGCAGCCTACAGTTGGGCTACGAGCAGTACTTC.

The rearrangement links TRBV27 to TRBJ2-5; 9 positions match TRBD1. Gene TRBJ2-7 matches the end of the DNA better, so the J call may be wrong. The germline CDR1 and CDR2 sequences are MNHEY and SMNVEV (reference sequence). The CDR3 runs to 15 residues. The CDR3 DNA sequence: TGTGCCAGCAGTTTCCAAGACAGGGGGGCTTCCGAGCAGTACTTC. It encodes CASSFQDRGASEQYF.

On this clone: Other DNA sequences of this sample code for an identical CDR3. This chain connects TRBV7-2 to TRBJ2-5; 7 positions match TRBD2. Trimming at V came to 1 base and at J to 2 bases, leaving 1 base not matched to a gene. This CDR3 is 14 amino acids long. Germline-derived CDR1 and CDR2 are SGHTA and FQGNSA. CDR3 sequence reads: CASSLGGGQETQYF. The CDR3 coding sequence is TGTGCCAGCAGCTTAGGGGGAGGGCAAGAGACCCAGTACTTC.

The chain recombines TRBV30 with TRBJ1-2, with a weak D call TRBD1 (6 bases). The germline gives CDR1 GTSNPN, CDR2 SVGIG (reference sequence). The ends were cut back, 3 bases at V and 0 bases at J, with 17 bases in the middle. The CDR3 consists of 16 residues. CDR3 loop: CAWRTLGGAANYGYTF. CDR3 DNA sequence: TGTGCCTGGAGGACCCTGGGGGGGGCGGCTAACTATGGCTACACCTTC.

The rearrangement links TRBV6-5 to TRBJ1-5; D gene ambiguous. The V gene's germline CDR1 is MNHEY and CDR2 SVGAGI. This CDR3 is 15 amino acids long. The V end lost 5 bases, the J end lost 0 bases, and 11 bases lay between the germline ends. Written as DNA, the CDR3 is TGTGCCAGCAGTGCCACACACAATAGCAATCAGCCCCAGCATTTT. Translated: CASSATHNSNQPQHF.

This clone was counted only a few times. A read error may produce the germline difference seen at one junction end. The chain recombines TRBV7-7 with TRBJ2-5; no firm D call. The CDR3 runs 13 residues. Per the germline V gene, CDR1 is SSHAT and CDR2 is FNYEAQ (reference sequence). The CDR3 sequence is CASSLVVLETQYF. The DNA of the CDR3 is TGTGCTAGCAGCTTAGTAGTTTTAGAGACCCAGTACTTC.

V is TRBV7-6 and J is TRBJ2-2; 8 bases are a match to TRBD2. CDR3 size: 15 residues. The germline CDR1 and CDR2 sequences are SGHVS and FNYEAQ. V was clipped by 5 bases and J by 4 bases; unmatched bases: 6. The CDR3 sequence: CASSLSGSSTGELFF. Written as DNA, the CDR3 is TGTGCCAGCAGCCTAAGCGGGAGTAGCACCGGGGAGCTGTTTTTT.

This chain uses TRBV6-5 with TRBJ2-2, with a weak D call TRBD1 (5 bases). The CDR3 covers 14 residues. Germline V gene sequence: CDR1 MNHEY, CDR2 SVGAGI. V was clipped by 6 bases and J by 4 bases, with 12 bases between them. CDR3 region: CASSRTRGTGELFF. In nucleotides, the CDR3 is TGTGCCAGCAGCCGGACAAGGGGCACCGGGGAGCTGTTTTTT.

The chain couples TRBV5-1 to TRBJ1-2, with a possible D match to TRBD1 (6 bases). The CDR3 contains 15 residues. From germline, CDR1 is SGHRS and CDR2 YFSETQ. V was pared by 0 bases and J by 4 bases, with 13 bases between. CDR3 sequence (DNA): TGCGCCAGCAGCTTGGGCGGGGGGGGCCTCTATGGCTACACCTTC. Protein product: CASSLGGGGLYGYTF.

The rearrangement links TRBV5-1 to TRBJ2-2; D uncertain. CDR3 size: 15 residues. Germline CDR1 SGHRS, CDR2 YFSETQ. Trimming left V 1 base short and J 2 bases short, with 9 bases between. CDR3 amino acids: CASSLLFQNTGELFF. The CDR3 DNA reads TGCGCCAGCAGCTTGCTATTTCAAAACACCGGGGAGCTGTTTTTT.

The J gene is TRBJ2-3, the V gene TRBV10-3, with D possibly being TRBD1 (6 bases). Trimming pared 7 bases from V and 0 bases from J, leaving 11 bases between. Germline V CDR1 and CDR2: ENHRY, SYGVKD. The CDR3 has 14 amino acids. The CDR3 DNA follows: TGTGCCATCAAATCAGGGGTGAGCACAGATACGCAGTATTTT. Translating it yields CAIKSGVSTDTQYF.

The rearrangement uses TRBV19 and TRBJ2-1, with 8 bases that match TRBD2. Germline values: CDR1 LNHDA, CDR2 SQIVND (reference sequence). There are 16 residues in the CDR3. Trimming cost V 3 bases and J 4 bases; bases outside gene matches: 8. The CDR3 reads CASSITSGGRYNEQFF. For the CDR3, the DNA is TGTGCCAGTAGTATCACTTCGGGAGGGCGGTACAATGAGCAGTTCTTC.

The rearrangement joins TRBV6-5 to TRBJ2-2, with TRBD2 matching 8 bases. J gave up 2 bases and V 0 bases, and 2 bases lay outside the gene matches. CDR3 length equals 16 residues. CDR1 is MNHEY and CDR2 is SVGAGI in the germline V gene. The CDR3 is CASSYSSGSNTGELFF. Here the CDR3 DNA reads TGTGCCAGCAGTTACTCAAGCGGGAGCAACACCGGGGAGCTGTTTTTT.

The rearrangement uses TRBV5-1 and TRBJ2-3; 13 bases agree with TRBD2. The CDR3 consists of 19 residues. The V gene's germline CDR1 is SGHRS and CDR2 YFSETQ. J was trimmed by 4 bases and V by 4 bases; bases with no gene match: 15. Here the CDR3 DNA reads TGCGCCAGCAGCCACGGAACTAGCGGGAGGGCCTTAAATTCAGATACGCAGTATTTT. Protein product: CASSHGTSGRALNSDTQYF.

The chain couples TRBV5-1 to TRBJ2-3; TRBD2 agrees at 13 bases. CDR3 size: 16 residues. Germline V CDR1 and CDR2: SGHRS, YFSETQ. Trimming removed 3 bases from V and 2 bases from J; junction bases left unmatched: 3. The CDR3 DNA follows: TGCGCCAGCAGCTCGGGACTAGCGGGATACACAGATACGCAGTATTTT. Its translation is CASSSGLAGYTDTQYF.

The sample holds one count of this clone. The chain recombines TRBV7-6 with TRBJ2-2; TRBD2 is a possible D gene (6 bases). The CDR3 is 14 residues long. Germline CDR1 is SGHVS and CDR2 is FNYEAQ. Trimming pared 4 bases from V and 1 base from J, leaving 7 bases between. The CDR3 here is CASSWRENTGELFF. The CDR3 nucleotides read TGTGCCAGCAGCTGGCGGGAGAACACCGGGGAGCTGTTTTTT.

V is TRBV28 and J is TRBJ2-7, with 7 bases that match TRBD1. The germline V gene encodes CDR1 MDHEN and CDR2 SYDVKM. J lost 10 bases, V lost 1 base, and 13 bases had no gene match. There are 15 residues in the CDR3. CDR3 in amino acids: CASSLYGDSHLSQYF. Here the CDR3 DNA reads TGTGCCAGCAGTTTATATGGGGACAGCCACCTAAGCCAGTACTTC.

The chain uses TRBV6-5 and TRBJ1-5; no clear D. CDR1 is MNHEY, CDR2 SVGAGI, per germline. Trimming took 7 bases from V and 3 from J, leaving 7 bases between them. This CDR3 is built from 12 residues. For the CDR3, the DNA is TGTGCCAGCAACAGACCCAATCAGCCCCAGCATTTT. It codes for CASNRPNQPQHF.

The chain carries TRBV6-1 and TRBJ2-7, with D perhaps TRBD2 (6 bases). Per the germline V gene, CDR1 is MNHNS and CDR2 is SASEGT. V dropped 4 bases and J dropped 6 bases, with 16 bases sitting between them. The CDR3 has 14 residues. The CDR3 DNA reads as TGTGCCAGCAGTGTTTTAGCGGCAGCCTCCGAGCAGTACTTC. It specifies CASSVLAAASEQYF.

There are a few counts of this clone. This rearrangement joins TRBV2 to TRBJ2-7; 8 bases are a match to TRBD1. Trimming took 7 bases from V and 0 from J; bases not matched to a gene: 8. CDR3 length: 15 amino acids. Looked up from germline, CDR1 is SNHLY and CDR2 is FYNNEI. The DNA of the CDR3 is TGTGCCAGCACCCCTAACAGGGGGACCTCCTACGAGCAGTACTTC. Translation gives CASTPNRGTSYEQYF. The whole variable domain, remainder taken from reference TRBV2 and TRBJ2-7, is EPEVTQTPSHQVTQMGQEVILRCVPISNHLYFYWYRQILGQKVEFLVSFYNNEISEKSEIFDDQFSVERPDGSNFTLKIRSTKLEDSAMYFCASTPNRGTSYEQYFGPGTRLTVT.

This clone was seen just once. Other DNA sequences in the sample encode the same CDR3. This chain links TRBV30 with TRBJ2-2; 10 bases are a match to TRBD2. The germline CDR1 and CDR2 sequences are GTSNPN and SVGIG (reference sequence). The CDR3 contains 16 residues. Trimming took 7 bases from V and 7 from J; bases not matched to a gene: 15. The CDR3 spells CASSNGLAGVIGELFF. The CDR3, as DNA: TGTGCCTCATCTAACGGGCTAGCGGGAGTAATCGGGGAGCTGTTTTTT.

The genes are TRBV11-2 and TRBJ2-1, with TRBD2 matching over 11 bases. The CDR3 loop spans 18 amino acids. Germline V gives CDR1 SGHAT, CDR2 FQNNGV. J lost 3 bases, V lost 5 bases, and 12 bases had no gene match. The CDR3 loop reads CASSPSLPGLADYNEQFF. CDR3 bases: TGTGCCAGCAGCCCTAGCCTCCCGGGACTAGCGGACTACAATGAGCAGTTCTTC. The complete variable domain, with remaining parts taken from reference TRBV11-2 and TRBJ2-1, reads EAGVAQSPRYKIIEKRQSVAFWCNPISGHATLYWYQQILGQGPKLLIQFQNNGVVDDSQLPKDRFSAERLKGVDSTLKIQPAKLEDSAVYLCASSPSLPGLADYNEQFFGPGTRLTVL.